The 2 T cell receptor beta chains below come from one sample, sequenced in a study of cytomegalovirus exposure and HLA in healthy donors. PCR employed 60 Vbeta and 13 Jbeta primers. Sequencing used immunoSEQ multiplex PCR; TCRdb keeps in-frame clones, though not all of them. The repertoire holds some 150,000 clones, roughly a tenth seen once, with over 1.5% in the top ten. The material sequenced was PBMCs. These receptors were taken from a male donor in good health and CMV-seronegative.

V gene TRBV28 combines with J gene TRBJ2-7; 8 bases are a match to TRBD1. The CDR3 loop spans 14 amino acids. With V trimmed by 5 bases and J by 3 bases, 6 bases remained unmatched. The germline CDR1 and CDR2 sequences are MDHEN and SYDVKM. The CDR3, as DNA: TGTGCCAGCAGTCGGCAGGGGGCGAACTACGAGCAGTACTTC. Translated: CASSRQGANYEQYF.

The chain carries TRBV6-5 and TRBJ2-2, with D possibly matching TRBD1 (5 bases). This CDR3 has 14 amino acids. The V end was cut by 2 bases, the J end by 8 bases, with 12 bases between. The V gene's germline CDR1 is MNHEY and CDR2 SVGAGI. The CDR3 region has the DNA TGTGCCAGCAGTTACCAGGGCTCTCCGGGGGAGCTGTTTTTT. Residues: CASSYQGSPGELFF.